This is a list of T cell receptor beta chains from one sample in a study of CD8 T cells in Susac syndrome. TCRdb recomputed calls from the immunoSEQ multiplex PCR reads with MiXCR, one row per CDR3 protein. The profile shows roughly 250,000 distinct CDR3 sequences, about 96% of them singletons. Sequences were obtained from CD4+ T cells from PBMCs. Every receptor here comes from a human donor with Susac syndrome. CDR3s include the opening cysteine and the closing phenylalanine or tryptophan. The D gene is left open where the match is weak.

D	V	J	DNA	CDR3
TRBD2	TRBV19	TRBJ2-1	TGTGCCAGTACCGTAGCGGGATTCGATGAGCAGTTCTTC	CASTVAGFDEQFF
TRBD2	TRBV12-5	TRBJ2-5	TGTGCTAGTGGTTCGGGGACTAGCGGGACCGAGACCCAGTACTTC	CASGSGTSGTETQYF
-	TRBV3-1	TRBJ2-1	TGTGCCAGCAGTCGCGCCGGGACCGCCAACAATGAGCAGTTCTTC	CASSRAGTANNEQFF
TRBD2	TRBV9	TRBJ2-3	TGTGCCAGCAGCGACGGGACTAGGGGCACAGATACGCAGTATTTT	CASSDGTRGTDTQYF
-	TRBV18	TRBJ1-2	TGTGCCAGCTCACCGTTGGGAGGACCCAACTATGGCTACACCTTC	CASSPLGGPNYGYTF
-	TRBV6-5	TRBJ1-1	TGTGCCAGCAGTTCAGGGGTCAAAGAAGCTTTCTTT	CASSSGVKEAFF
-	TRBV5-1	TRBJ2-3	TGCGCCAGCAGCTTCTCCAACACAGATACGCAGTATTTT	CASSFSNTDTQYF
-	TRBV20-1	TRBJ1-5	TGCAGTGCTTCGGTCAGCTTTTTTGGCAATCAGCCCCAGCATTTT	CSASVSFFGNQPQHF
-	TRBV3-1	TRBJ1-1	TGTGCCAGCAGCCAAAGTAGCCCGGGCACTGAAGCTTTCTTT	CASSQSSPGTEAFF
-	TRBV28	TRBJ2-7	TGTGCCAGCCTGGGGACGGGGAGCTCCTACGAGCAGTACTTC	CASLGTGSSYEQYF
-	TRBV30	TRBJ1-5	TGTGCCTGGACCGCCGACAGTAGCAATCAGCCCCAGCATTTT	CAWTADSSNQPQHF
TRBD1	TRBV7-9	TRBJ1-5	TGTGCCAGCAGCTCACAGGGGTCCAGCAATCAGCCCCAGCATTTT	CASSSQGSSNQPQHF
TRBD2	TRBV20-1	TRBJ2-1	TGCAGTGCGGGGAAAAGCGGGAGAGCCTACAATGAGCAGTTCTTC	CSAGKSGRAYNEQFF
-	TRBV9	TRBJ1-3	TGTGCCAGCAGCGCCCAAACAGTTTCTGGAAACACCATATATTTT	CASSAQTVSGNTIYF
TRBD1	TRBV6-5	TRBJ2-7	TGTGCCAGCAGTTACGGTGGGACAGGGGCCTACGAGCAGTACTTC	CASSYGGTGAYEQYF
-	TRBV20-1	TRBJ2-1	TGCAGTGCTAAGATTGATTCGTACTCCTACAATGAGCAGTTCTTC	CSAKIDSYSYNEQFF
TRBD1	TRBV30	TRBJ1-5	TGTGCCTGGACACTGACAGGGTTAAGTCAGCCCCAGCATTTT	CAWTLTGLSQPQHF
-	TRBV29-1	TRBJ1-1	TGCAGCGTTGCGGAACTGAACACTGAAGCTTTCTTT	CSVAELNTEAFF
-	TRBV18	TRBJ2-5	TGTGCCAGCTCACCGACGTCGAGGGGCCAAGAGACCCAGTACTTC	CASSPTSRGQETQYF
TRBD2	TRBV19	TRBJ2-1	TGTGCCAGTAGTTCTAGCGGGAAGAGCGAGCAGTTCTTC	CASSSSGKSEQFF
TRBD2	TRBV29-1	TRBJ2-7	TGCAGCGGAGCGGGGGCTAGCGGGGAGGGTTACGAGCAGTACTTC	CSGAGASGEGYEQYF
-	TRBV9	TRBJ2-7	TGTGCCAGCAGCGTAGCGGCGGGAAGGACCTACGAGCAGTACTTC	CASSVAAGRTYEQYF
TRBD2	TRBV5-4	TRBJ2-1	TGTGCCAGCAGCTTGTGGCTAGCGGGAAACAATGAGCAGTTCTTC	CASSLWLAGNNEQFF
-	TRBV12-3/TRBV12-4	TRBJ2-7	TGTGCCAGCAGTTTAACAACTTACGAGCAGTACTTC	CASSLTTYEQYF
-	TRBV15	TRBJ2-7	TGTGCCACCAGCAGGGCTGGACTCTACGAGCAGTACTTC	CATSRAGLYEQYF
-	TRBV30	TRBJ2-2	TGTGCCTGCTCCAAACGGGACACCGGGGAGCTGTTTTTT	CACSKRDTGELFF
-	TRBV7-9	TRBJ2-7	TGTGCCAGCAGCACCCGGGTCGAGCAGTACTTC	CASSTRVEQYF
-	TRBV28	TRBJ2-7	TGTGCCAGCAGTTTTAGGGGGGGTAGGTACGAGCAGTACTTC	CASSFRGGRYEQYF
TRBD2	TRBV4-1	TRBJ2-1	TGCGCCAGCAGCCAAGGGAGGACTAGCGGAGTCAATGAGCAGTTCTTC	CASSQGRTSGVNEQFF
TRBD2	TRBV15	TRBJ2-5	TGTGCCACGAAACTAGCGGGAGGGGAGACCCAGTACTTC	CATKLAGGETQYF